This TCR beta chain was obtained from a study of OX40 agonist ivuxolimab in advanced cancers. Looking at the study overall: Patients achieving partial responses numbered three: one hepatocellular carcinoma case and two cutaneous melanoma cases. Study-wide points: At doses 0.1 to 3.0 mg/kg, CD4+ and CD8+ clones expanded. Individuals who were partial responders at 0.1-3.0 mg/kg had clonal expansion that ranked among the lowest.

The junction had 7 bases not matched to a gene; V was cut back by 5 bases and J by 5 bases. The germline V gene has CDR1 LNHNV and CDR2 YYDKDF (reference sequence). The CDR3 is made up of 14 amino acids. The table came from immunoSEQ multiplex PCR; TCRdb's copy has only in-frame clones and leaves some out. The table has about 54,000 clones, 70% to 80% seen once. In regard to this clone: Antigen unknown.

Peripheral blood came from all dose cohorts at three timepoints. This rearrangement joins TRBV15 to TRBJ1-2; 8 bases line up with TRBD1. Sample: CD4+ or CD8+ T cells sorted from blood, taken in a trial of the OX40 agonist ivuxolimab. The TCR originated in an adult with an advanced solid tumor such as melanoma, head and neck, liver or kidney cancer. DNA of the CDR3: TGTGCCACCAGCGGTATTGGACAGGGTTATGGCTACACCTTC. The encoded protein is CATSGIGQGYGYTF. The full variable domain, its missing parts supplied by reference TRBV15 and TRBJ1-2, is DAMVIQNPRYQVTQFGKPVTLSCSQTLNHNVMYWYQQKSSQAPKLLFHYYDKDFNNEADTPDNFQSRRPNTSFCFLDIRSPGLGDTAMYLCATSGIGQGYGYTFGSGTRLTVV.